This T cell receptor beta chain was recorded in a study of identical twins. Study-wide results and caveats: Interpretation of the results relied on cross-sectional statistical analysis and not on following the same donors. Memory repertoires showed no such pattern, whereas abundant cord blood beta clonotypes carried fewer insertions.

This clonotype was found many times. Its matching antigen is unknown. All of the donors were Caucasians in good health. TCRdb reprocessed the 5' RACE reads via MiXCR and lists one record per CDR3 protein. The table has 650,000 to 800,000 distinct CDR3 sequences, around 8.3% seen once. V shed 5 bases and J 4 bases; nucleotides not matched to a gene: 9. The CDR3 length is 15 residues. Germline V lookup: CDR1 SGHTA, CDR2 FQGNSA. These data were likewise used in another study, on yellow fever vaccine responses in identical twins. As that study records: Reported findings indicate that twins' vaccine T cell responses seemed partially convergent, partially personalized.

V and J are TRBV7-2 and TRBJ2-5; TRBD2 matches at 8 bases. The specimen sequenced was PBMCs. This clonotype was sampled from a woman between 18 and 29 years old in good health. The CDR3, as DNA: TGTGCCAGCAGCCCCACGGGGGGGGTGGTAGAGACCCAGTACTTC. This codes for CASSPTGGVVETQYF. The full variable domain, its missing parts supplied by reference TRBV7-2 and TRBJ2-5, is GAGVSQSPSNKVTEKGKDVELRCDPISGHTALYWYRQSLGQGLEFLIYFQGNSAPDKSGLPSDRFSAERTGGSVSTLTIQRTQQEDSAVYLCASSPTGGVVETQYFGPGTRLLVL.